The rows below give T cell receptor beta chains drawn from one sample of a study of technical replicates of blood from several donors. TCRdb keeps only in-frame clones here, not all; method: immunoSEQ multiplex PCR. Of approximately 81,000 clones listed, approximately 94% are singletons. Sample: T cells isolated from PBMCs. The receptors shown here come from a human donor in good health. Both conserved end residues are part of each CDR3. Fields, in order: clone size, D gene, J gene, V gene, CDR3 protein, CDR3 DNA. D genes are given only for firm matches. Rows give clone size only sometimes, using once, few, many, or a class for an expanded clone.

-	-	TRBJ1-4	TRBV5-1	CASSLGRDSHEKLFF	TGCGCCAGCAGCTTGGGGAGGGACTCCCATGAAAAACTGTTTTTT
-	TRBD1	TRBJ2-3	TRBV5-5	CASSFQYRGRDLIDTQYF	TGTGCCAGCAGCTTCCAATACAGGGGGCGCGACCTTATAGATACGCAGTATTTT
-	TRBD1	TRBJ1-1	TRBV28	CASSSLIRDRGPAEAFF	TGTGCCAGCAGTTCACTGATTAGAGACAGGGGACCGGCTGAAGCTTTCTTT
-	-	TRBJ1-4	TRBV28	CASSSSLNEKLFF	TGTGCCAGCAGTTCGAGCCTTAATGAAAAACTGTTTTTT
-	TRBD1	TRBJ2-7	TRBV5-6	CASSTTGGLYEQYF	TGTGCCAGCAGCACGACAGGGGGCTTATACGAGCAGTACTTC
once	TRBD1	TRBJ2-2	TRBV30	CAWSVRGLYTGELFF	TGTGCCTGGAGTGTGAGGGGGCTTTACACCGGGGAGCTGTTTTTT
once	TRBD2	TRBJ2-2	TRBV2	CASSVAGARYTGELFF	TGTGCCAGCAGTGTGGCGGGAGCTAGATACACCGGGGAGCTGTTTTTT
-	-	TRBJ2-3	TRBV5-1	CASSSLQGRQDTQYF	TGCGCCAGCAGCTCGTTACAGGGACGCCAGGATACGCAGTATTTT
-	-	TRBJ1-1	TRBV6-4	CASSSGLNTEAFF	TGTGCCAGCAGCTCAGGATTAAATACAGAAGCTTTCTTT
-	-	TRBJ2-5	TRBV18	CASSPEFQGETQYF	TGTGCCAGCTCACCAGAATTTCAGGGAGAGACCCAGTACTTC
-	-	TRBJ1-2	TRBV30	CAWRAGTNYGYTF	TGTGCCTGGAGAGCCGGGACAAACTATGGCTACACCTTC
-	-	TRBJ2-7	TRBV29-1	CSGGHRSYEQYF	TGCAGCGGGGGACACCGCTCCTACGAGCAGTACTTC
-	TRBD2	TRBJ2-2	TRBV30	CAWEPLLAGENTGELFF	TGTGCCTGGGAGCCCCTACTAGCGGGAGAAAACACCGGGGAGCTGTTTTTT
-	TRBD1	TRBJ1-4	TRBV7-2	CASSSYRGTNEKLFF	TGTGCCAGCAGCTCTTACAGGGGGACTAATGAAAAACTGTTTTTT
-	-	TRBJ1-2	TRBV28	CASSLTVNYGYTF	TGTGCCAGCAGTCTGACAGTGAACTATGGCTACACCTTC
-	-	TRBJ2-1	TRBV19	CASSIEGQDYNEQFF	TGTGCCAGTAGTATAGAGGGGCAGGACTACAATGAGCAGTTCTTC
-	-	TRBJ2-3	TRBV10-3	CASGAGDTQYF	TGTGCCTCAGGGGCGGGAGATACGCAGTATTTT
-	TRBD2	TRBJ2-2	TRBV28	CASNPPLAVSNTGELFF	TGTGCCAGCAACCCCCCGCTAGCGGTATCTAACACCGGGGAGCTGTTTTTT
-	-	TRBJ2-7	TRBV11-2	CASSLGVDWSYEQYF	TGTGCCAGCAGCTTAGGAGTAGACTGGTCCTACGAGCAGTACTTC
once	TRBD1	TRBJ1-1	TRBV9	CASSYGQGYTEAFF	TGTGCCAGCAGCTACGGACAGGGTTACACTGAAGCTTTCTTT
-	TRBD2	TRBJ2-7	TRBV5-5	CASTGLEREYNEQYF	TGTGCCAGCACAGGTTTGGAGCGGGAGTACAACGAGCAGTACTTC
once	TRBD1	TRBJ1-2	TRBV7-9	CASSLGTGDYGYTF	TGTGCCAGCAGCTTAGGTACAGGGGACTATGGCTACACCTTC
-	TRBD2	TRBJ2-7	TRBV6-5	CASSPSGRPTYEQYF	TGTGCCAGCAGTCCTAGCGGGAGGCCAACCTACGAGCAGTACTTC
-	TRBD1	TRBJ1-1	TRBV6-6	CASGDRPPNTEAFF	TGTGCCAGTGGGGACAGGCCACCGAACACTGAAGCTTTCTTT
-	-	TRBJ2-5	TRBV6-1	CATSVVSSQETQYF	TGTGCCACCTCGGTTGTTTCTAGCCAGGAGACCCAGTACTTC
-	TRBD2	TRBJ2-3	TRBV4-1	CASNQGVTSGRDTQYF	TGCGCCAGCAACCAAGGGGTAACTAGCGGGAGGGATACGCAGTATTTT
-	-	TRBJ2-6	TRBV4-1	CASNNRVGASGANVLTF	TGCGCCAGCAACAACAGGGTAGGGGCCTCTGGGGCCAACGTCCTGACTTTC
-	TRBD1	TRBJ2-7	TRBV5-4	CASSPGQGAVEQYF	TGTGCCAGCAGCCCGGGACAGGGGGCTGTCGAGCAGTACTTC
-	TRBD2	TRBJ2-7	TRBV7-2	CASSLGTSGRYEQYF	TGTGCCAGCAGCTTAGGGACTAGCGGGAGGTACGAGCAGTACTTC
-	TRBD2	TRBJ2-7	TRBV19	CASKMRRESGEQYF	TGTGCCAGTAAGATGAGGCGGGAGAGTGGCGAGCAGTACTTC
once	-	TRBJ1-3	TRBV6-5	CASSPGQSPRDTIYF	TGTGCCAGCAGCCCCGGACAGTCCCCTAGAGACACCATATATTTT
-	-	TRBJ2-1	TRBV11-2	CASSDNWLAYNEQFF	TGTGCCAGCAGCGACAACTGGCTAGCGTACAATGAGCAGTTCTTC
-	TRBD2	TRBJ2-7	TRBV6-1	CASNPGGRYEQYF	TGTGCCAGCAATCCGGGGGGGCGGTACGAGCAGTACTTC
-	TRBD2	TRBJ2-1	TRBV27	CASSTPSAGGLNNEQFF	TGTGCCAGCAGTACTCCGTCAGCGGGAGGGCTAAACAATGAGCAGTTCTTC
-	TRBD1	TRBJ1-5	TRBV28	CASSLPGGYQPQHF	TGTGCCAGCAGTTTACCAGGGGGCTATCAGCCCCAGCATTTT
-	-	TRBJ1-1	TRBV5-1	CATSLGVNTEAFF	TGCGCCACCTCCCTGGGAGTGAACACTGAAGCTTTCTTT
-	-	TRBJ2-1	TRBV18	CASSPGSRTYNEQFF	TGTGCCAGCTCACCGGGGAGTCGGACCTACAATGAGCAGTTCTTC
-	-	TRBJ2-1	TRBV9	CASSDSRENEQFF	TGTGCCAGCAGCGACAGCCGGGAAAATGAGCAGTTCTTC
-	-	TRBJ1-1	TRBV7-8	CASSLGYLSVVSGAFF	TGTGCCAGCAGCTTAGGGTATTTGTCAGTTGTCTCGGGAGCTTTCTTT
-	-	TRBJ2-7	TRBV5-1	CASSSGTYEQYF	TGCGCCAGCAGCTCCGGTACGTACGAGCAGTACTTC
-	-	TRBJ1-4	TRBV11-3	CASSPTRGANEKLFF	TGTGCCAGCAGCCCAACAAGGGGTGCAAATGAAAAACTGTTTTTT
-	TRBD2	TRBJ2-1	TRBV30	CAWSGSLAGGEQFF	TGTGCCTGGAGCGGGAGTCTAGCGGGAGGCGAGCAGTTCTTC
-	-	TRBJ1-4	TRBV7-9	CASSLAKTEKLFF	TGTGCCAGCAGCCTTGCAAAGACAGAAAAACTGTTTTTT
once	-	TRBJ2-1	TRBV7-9	CASSSGTRDLSSYNEQFF	TGTGCCAGCAGTTCCGGGACAAGGGACCTTAGCTCCTACAATGAGCAGTTCTTC
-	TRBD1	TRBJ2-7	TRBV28	CASSEGTGVKQYF	TGTGCCAGCAGTGAAGGGACAGGGGTTAAGCAGTACTTC
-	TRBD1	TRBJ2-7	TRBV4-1	CASSQVPRTGLYEQYF	TGCGCCAGCAGCCAAGTTCCTAGGACAGGGTTATACGAGCAGTACTTC